The 24 T cell receptor beta chains given below trace back to one sample, sequenced in a study of lymphopenia after photon versus proton radiotherapy. Here immunoSEQ multiplex PCR was the method, and the copy in TCRdb shows in-frame clones only, minus some. The sample lists around 70,000 clones; around 90% were seen once. The sample was peripheral blood, taken from a patient treated with photon-based radiotherapy. All receptors come from a woman between 40 and 55 years old with cholangiocarcinoma.

The chain joins TRBV19 to TRBJ2-2; TRBD1 aligns across 8 bases. Germline values: CDR1 LNHDA, CDR2 SQIVND (reference sequence). The CDR3 is 17 residues long. The ends lost 2 bases at V and 1 base at J; junction bases unmatched: 6. The CDR3 nucleotides read TGTGCCAGTAGTATAACAGTCGACAGGGGGAACACCGGGGAGCTGTTTTTT. Protein: CASSITVDRGNTGELFF.

CDR3 coding DNA: TGTGCCAGCAGTCCATACAGGGATAACTATGGCTACACCTTC. Residues: CASSPYRDNYGYTF. The chain combines TRBV6-6 with TRBJ1-2; D is perhaps TRBD1 (6 bases). Trimming left V 5 bases short and J 1 base short, with 11 bases between. Germline-derived CDR1 and CDR2 are MNHNY and SVGAGI (reference sequence). The CDR3 has 14 amino acids.

The chain is built from TRBV9 and TRBJ1-6; the D is unclear. Germline V gene data show CDR1 as SGDLS and CDR2 as YYNGEE. The CDR3 totals 15 residues. Trimming pared 0 bases from V and 9 bases from J, leaving 13 bases between. The CDR3 bases are TGTGCCAGCAGCGTAGCAGCTAAGGCCCTTTCACCCCTCCACTTT. Protein: CASSVAAKALSPLHF.

J is TRBJ2-1 and V is TRBV9; 11 bases line up with TRBD1. Trimming cost V 3 bases and J 7 bases; bases outside gene matches: 9. CDR3 length: 16 residues. Germline assignment: CDR1 SGDLS and CDR2 YYNGEE. In DNA, the CDR3 is TGTGCCAGCAGCGCCGGATCGGGACAGGGGGGGAATGAGCAGTTCTTC. It specifies CASSAGSGQGGNEQFF.

This chain uses TRBV5-1 with TRBJ2-5; 7 positions match TRBD2. Trimming removed 4 bases from V and 1 base from J; junction bases left unmatched: 4. The CDR3 is made up of 14 amino acids. Germline assignment: CDR1 SGHRS and CDR2 YFSETQ. CDR3 DNA: TGCGCCAGCAGCCCCCCGGGGGGCCAAGAGACCCAGTACTTC. Its translation is CASSPPGGQETQYF.

J is TRBJ2-1 and V is TRBV5-8; 8 bases line up with TRBD1. This CDR3 spans 17 amino acids. V dropped 4 bases and J dropped 8; count of bases not matched to a gene: 17. Germline lookup yields CDR1 SGHTS and CDR2 YDEGEE. The CDR3 bases are TGTGCCAGCAGCGCTGCCTGGACAGGGAGGCCTTCGGATGAGCAGTTCTTC. This gives the protein CASSAAWTGRPSDEQFF.

The chain carries TRBV10-1 and TRBJ1-6; unclear D gene. V lost 6 bases and J 10 bases, leaving 13 bases between the germline ends. CDR1 and CDR2 (germline): WNHNN, SYGVQD (reference sequence). The CDR3 totals 13 residues. CDR3 amino acids: CASSGRMGSPLHF. CDR3 sequence (DNA): TGCGCCAGCAGCGGACGGATGGGATCACCCCTCCACTTT.

The V and J genes are TRBV19 and TRBJ2-1; the D is unclear. The CDR3 sequence is 12 residues long. The V end was cut by 6 bases, the J end by 2 bases, with 5 bases between. CDR1 is LNHDA, CDR2 SQIVND, per germline (reference sequence). The CDR3 loop is CASRSPYNEQFF. CDR3 sequence (DNA): TGTGCCAGTAGGAGCCCCTACAATGAGCAGTTCTTC.

This chain uses TRBV18 with TRBJ1-5; D possibly corresponds to TRBD1 (5 bases). The CDR3 spans 15 residues. The V and J ends lost 3 bases and 3 bases respectively, with 12 bases between them. CDR1 is KGHSH, CDR2 LQKENI, per germline. In nucleotides, the CDR3 is TGTGCCAGCTCACCCGACAACAGGAACAATCAGCCCCAGCATTTT. Amino acid sequence: CASSPDNRNNQPQHF.

The chain has TRBV21-1 and TRBJ2-2; the table's D call of TRBD2 was not tested on the DNA. TRBV21-1 is a listed pseudogene. This CDR3 is built from 16 residues. CDR3 sequence (DNA): TGTGCCAGCAGCAAAGGCCAGGAGGAAGAAACCGGGGAGCTGTTTTTT. This codes for CASSKGQEEETGELFF.

This clone has just a few counts. The rearrangement links TRBV4-3 to TRBJ2-5; 9 bases line up with TRBD2. The germline gives CDR1 LGHNA, CDR2 YSLEER. The CDR3 consists of 17 residues. V was pared by 1 base and J by 5 bases, with 11 bases of the junction left unmatched. CDR3 sequence: CASSQGGPREGPETQYF. In nucleotides, the CDR3 is TGCGCCAGCAGCCAAGGGGGGCCGCGGGAGGGCCCTGAGACCCAGTACTTC.

The rearrangement joins TRBV6-1 to TRBJ1-1; weak D call: TRBD1 (6 bases). CDR1 is MNHNS, CDR2 SASEGT, per germline. V lost 5 bases and J 5 bases, leaving 15 bases between the germline ends. The CDR3 length is 14 residues. The CDR3 DNA is TGTGCCAGCAGTCAGGGGACCCGAAGTACTGAAGCTTTCTTT. Its translation: CASSQGTRSTEAFF.

The J gene is TRBJ2-7, the V gene TRBV28, with D possibly being TRBD2 (6 bases). Germline CDR1 reads MDHEN; CDR2 reads SYDVKM. CDR3 length: 17 amino acids. Trimming left V 7 bases short and J 2 bases short, with 24 bases between. The CDR3 nucleotides read TGTGCCAGCACCTTGGGTGGGAGGCCCATAGGCCCCTACGAGCAGTACTTC. As protein: CASTLGGRPIGPYEQYF.

Only one count was recorded for this clone. V and J are TRBV9 and TRBJ1-5, with 8 nucleotides matching TRBD1. This CDR3 is 14 amino acids long. V dropped 4 bases and J dropped 5; count of bases not matched to a gene: 5. Germline V gives CDR1 SGDLS, CDR2 YYNGEE. This CDR3 reads CASSKTGGDQPQHF. CDR3 DNA: TGTGCCAGCAGCAAAACAGGGGGAGATCAGCCCCAGCATTTT. The full variable domain, with the rest looked up from reference TRBV9 and TRBJ1-5, is DSGVTQTPKHLITATGQRVTLRCSPRSGDLSVYWYQQSLDQGLQFLIQYYNGEERAKGNILERFSAQQFPDLHSELNLSSLELGDSALYFCASSKTGGDQPQHFGDGTRLSIL.

The chain has TRBV5-6 and TRBJ1-3; the D gene is possibly TRBD1 (6 bases). The CDR3 totals 14 residues. V shed 0 bases and J shed 3 bases, with 7 bases lying between them. Germline V gene lookup returns CDR1 SGHDT and CDR2 YYEEEE. This CDR3 is CASSLAGVGNTIYF. As DNA, the CDR3 is TGTGCCAGCAGCTTGGCAGGGGTTGGAAACACCATATATTTT.

CDR3 region: CASSAQLPLGHEQYF. The CDR3 DNA reads as TGTGCCAGTAGTGCTCAACTCCCTTTGGGGCATGAGCAGTACTTC. The rearrangement links TRBV19 to TRBJ2-7; TRBD1 might be the D (5 bases). CDR3 length equals 15 residues. Trimming took 5 bases from V and 7 from J, leaving 21 bases between them. CDR1 is LNHDA, CDR2 SQIVND, per germline (reference sequence).

A few counts support this clone. The chain carries TRBV7-2 and TRBJ1-2; D remains unclear. Trimming cost V 2 bases and J 8 bases, with 9 bases left between them. The CDR3 is 12 amino acids. The germline gives CDR1 SGHTA, CDR2 FQGNSA. The CDR3 sequence is CASSLRAEGYTF. The CDR3 nucleotides are TGTGCCAGCAGCTTAAGGGCGGAGGGCTACACCTTC.

This chain uses TRBV9 with TRBJ1-2; D uncertain. CDR3 length equals 10 residues. V was trimmed by 7 bases and J by 8 bases, leaving 9 bases between them. The V gene's germline CDR1 is SGDLS and CDR2 YYNGEE. CDR3 loop: CASLSGGYTF. The CDR3 DNA reads as TGTGCCAGCCTCTCGGGGGGCTACACCTTC. Based on the CDR3 plus reference TRBV9 and TRBJ1-2, the full variable domain is DSGVTQTPKHLITATGQRVTLRCSPRSGDLSVYWYQQSLDQGLQFLIQYYNGEERAKGNILERFSAQQFPDLHSELNLSSLELGDSALYFCASLSGGYTFGSGTRLTVV.

This clone appeared a single time. The CDR3 DNA is TGTGCCAGCAGTTCCCCCCTCCGGGACAGGGGTGACTATGGCTACACCTTC. This codes for CASSSPLRDRGDYGYTF. V and J are TRBV28 and TRBJ1-2; 10 nucleotides match TRBD1. After removal of 4 bases from V and 3 bases from J, the junction contained 11 bases not matched to a gene. The V gene's germline CDR1 is MDHEN and CDR2 SYDVKM. This CDR3 has 17 amino acids.

This clone was counted once. This rearrangement joins TRBV6-5 to TRBJ1-1; 7 bases match TRBD1. The CDR3 contains 14 residues. Germline V gene sequence: CDR1 MNHEY, CDR2 SVGAGI. Trimming took 5 bases from V and 1 from J; bases not matched to a gene: 4. The CDR3 DNA is TGTGCCAGCAGTACAGGGGCCCCGAACACTGAAGCTTTCTTT. Its protein product is CASSTGAPNTEAFF.

The chain combines TRBV7-2 with TRBJ2-7, with 10 bases that match TRBD1. The trim removed 4 bases at V and 4 bases at J, leaving 4 bases unmatched. Germline-derived CDR1 and CDR2 are SGHTA and FQGNSA. The CDR3 runs to 14 residues. DNA of the CDR3: TGTGCCAGCAGCTCGGGACAGGGGAGATACGAGCAGTACTTC. It specifies CASSSGQGRYEQYF.

This clone was detected only once. This rearrangement joins TRBV5-4 to TRBJ1-2; TRBD1 matches 7 bases. The CDR3 runs to 14 residues. The V gene end was trimmed by 2 bases and the J gene end by 8 bases; junction bases not matched to a gene: 9. CDR1 is SGHNT and CDR2 is YYREEE in the germline V gene (reference sequence). CDR3 protein: CASSLPLTGRGYTF. DNA for the CDR3: TGTGCCAGCAGCTTACCCCTGACAGGGAGGGGCTACACCTTC.

This chain connects TRBV29-1 to TRBJ2-7; D remains ambiguous. The CDR3 runs 12 residues. CDR1 SQVTM and CDR2 ANQGSEA come from the germline V gene. Trimming removed 4 bases from V and 2 bases from J, with 9 bases in between. DNA of the CDR3: TGCAGCGTTGTGCGGACGCCCTACGAGCAGTACTTC. Translation gives CSVVRTPYEQYF.

J is TRBJ2-7 and V is TRBV2, with 8 nucleotides matching TRBD2. The CDR3 covers 14 residues. The V gene end was trimmed by 8 bases and the J gene end by 4 bases; junction bases not matched to a gene: 10. Germline CDR1 SNHLY, CDR2 FYNNEI. Here the CDR3 DNA reads TGTGCCAGCGACTCGGGAGGGCCCATTTACGAGCAGTACTTC. It translates to CASDSGGPIYEQYF.